These 32 T cell receptor beta chains came from one sample sequenced in a study of early T cells in non-severe SARS-CoV-2 infection. TCRdb passed the 5' RACE reads through MiXCR, listing each CDR3 protein once. In the table there are roughly 71,000 distinct CDR3 sequences, about 13% of which are singletons. Sequencing was carried out using whole blood. The receptors shown here come from an adult who was a healthcare worker with PCR-confirmed SARS-CoV-2 infection or an uninfected control (not recorded which).

In its sample, this clonotype was seen many times. The rearrangement links TRBV30 to TRBJ2-5; 8 nucleotides line up with TRBD2. The J segment lost 4 bases and the V segment lost 4 bases, leaving 8 bases of the junction unmatched. From germline, CDR1 is GTSNPN and CDR2 SVGIG (reference sequence). The CDR3 loop spans 14 amino acids. The CDR3 DNA sequence: TGTGCCTGGACTCGAGCGGGAGAGGCAGAGACCCAGTACTTC. Translation gives CAWTRAGEAETQYF.

This clonotype was observed at least ten times. The J gene is TRBJ1-6, the V gene TRBV24-1; D is possibly TRBD1 (6 bases). CDR1 and CDR2 (germline): KGHDR, SFDVKD. CDR3 length: 18 amino acids. The V end lost 5 bases, the J end lost 1 base, and 17 bases lay between the germline ends. This CDR3 is CATSGFAQGRSYNSPLHF. CDR3 nucleotides: TGTGCCACCAGTGGCTTTGCTCAGGGGCGTTCCTATAATTCACCCCTCCACTTT.

This clonotype appeared a few times. The chain joins TRBV10-2 to TRBJ2-7; D is unclear. Germline CDR1 reads WSHSY; CDR2 reads SAAADI. Trimming stripped 3 bases from V and 7 bases from J, with 13 bases between. The CDR3 length is 13 residues. CDR3 residues: CASSDAAPVEQYF. In DNA, the CDR3 is TGCGCCAGCAGTGATGCGGCCCCGGTGGAGCAGTACTTC.

This clonotype has a count of ten or more. The chain links TRBV10-1 to TRBJ1-2; D unclear. V was pared by 3 bases and J by 1 base, with 6 bases between. The CDR3 has 13 amino acids. Germline CDR1 and CDR2: WNHNN and SYGVQD (reference sequence). CDR3 sequence: CASSDHLNYGYTF. The CDR3 region has the DNA TGCGCCAGCAGTGACCACCTTAACTATGGCTACACCTTC.

This clonotype was counted a few times. The chain uses TRBV7-9 and TRBJ2-5; D perhaps matches TRBD1 (5 bases). The V end lost 3 bases, the J end lost 4 bases, and 12 bases lay between the germline ends. The germline V gene has CDR1 SEHNR and CDR2 FQNEAQ (reference sequence). The CDR3 spans 14 residues. The CDR3 bases are TGTGCCAGCAGCTTCCTGGGGCGACCAGAGACCCAGTACTTC. This gives the protein CASSFLGRPETQYF.

A few counts support this clonotype. The genes are TRBV29-1 and TRBJ1-1, with a weak D call TRBD1 (6 bases). V lost 7 bases to trimming and J lost 1 base, with 7 bases between them. The CDR3 runs 11 residues. Germline-derived CDR1 and CDR2 are SQVTM and ANQGSEA. The CDR3 DNA sequence: TGCAGCGCGGGGGCGAACACTGAAGCTTTCTTT. Its translation: CSAGANTEAFF.

This clonotype was counted at least ten times. The rearrangement joins TRBV25-1 to TRBJ1-2; D gene ambiguous. CDR3 length equals 13 residues. With 1 base removed from V and 7 bases from J, the gap between germline ends came to 10 bases. Germline lookup yields CDR1 MGHDK and CDR2 SYGVNS. CDR3 DNA: TGTGCCAGCAGTGAATGGCCGGATAGTGGCTACACCTTC. Its protein product is CASSEWPDSGYTF.

The rearrangement links TRBV18 to TRBJ1-6; TRBD1 is a possible D gene (5 bases). The V end lost 4 bases, the J end lost 2 bases, and 6 bases lay between the germline ends. This CDR3 is 14 amino acids long. Germline CDR1 reads KGHSH; CDR2 reads LQKENI. DNA for the CDR3: TGTGCCAGCTCACGAGGGGCCTATAATTCACCCCTCCACTTT. It specifies CASSRGAYNSPLHF.

This clonotype turned up a few times. The V gene is TRBV20-1, the J gene TRBJ2-7; 9 positions match TRBD2. CDR1 is DFQATT, CDR2 SNEGSKA, per germline (reference sequence). CDR3 length: 15 residues. The junction had 11 bases not matched to a gene; V was cut back by 6 bases and J by 2 bases. In DNA, the CDR3 is TGCAGTGCCTTCGACTCTAGCGGGGATGCCTACGAGCAGTACTTC. Protein: CSAFDSSGDAYEQYF.

The rearrangement links TRBV5-5 to TRBJ1-6; no definite D call. Germline V gene lookup returns CDR1 SGHKS and CDR2 YYEKEE (reference sequence). This CDR3 is 16 amino acids long. The V gene lost 6 bases and the J gene lost 8 bases, with 21 bases spanning the gap. The CDR3 reads CASTWVENSIDSPLHF. The CDR3 DNA follows: TGTGCCAGCACCTGGGTGGAAAACTCCATAGATTCACCCCTCCACTTT. The full variable domain, its missing parts supplied by reference TRBV5-5 and TRBJ1-6, is DAGVTQSPTHLIKTRGQQVTLRCSPISGHKSVSWYQQVLGQGPQFIFQYYEKEERGRGNFPDRFSARQFPNYSSELNVNALLLGDSALYLCASTWVENSIDSPLHFGNGTRLTVT.

This clonotype was picked up many times. The genes are TRBV20-1 and TRBJ2-2, with TRBD1 matching 11 bases. Germline trimming cut 3 bases from V and 6 bases from J; bases unmatched to any gene: 3. Germline V gene lookup returns CDR1 DFQATT and CDR2 SNEGSKA (reference sequence). The CDR3 has 14 amino acids. CDR3 in DNA: TGCAGTGCTAGGGACAGGGGGCGCTCCGGGGAGCTGTTTTTT. This encodes CSARDRGRSGELFF.

This clonotype was counted many times. The genes are TRBV11-2 and TRBJ2-1; no clear D gene. The ends were cut back, 1 base at V and 0 bases at J, with 7 bases in the middle. Germline V gives CDR1 SGHAT, CDR2 FQNNGV. The CDR3 is made up of 15 amino acids. CDR3: CASSLVGGSYNEQFF. For the CDR3, the DNA is TGTGCCAGCAGCTTAGTAGGCGGCTCCTACAATGAGCAGTTCTTC.

The chain recombines TRBV29-1 with TRBJ2-7; 11 bases align to TRBD2. V trimming: 3 bases; J trimming: 3 bases; junction bases outside the gene matches: 7. This CDR3 is built from 15 residues. Germline V CDR1 and CDR2: SQVTM, ANQGSEA. The CDR3 protein is CSVERLAGGSYEQYF. In DNA form, the CDR3 reads TGCAGCGTTGAGAGGTTAGCGGGGGGGAGCTACGAGCAGTACTTC.

This clonotype was counted at least ten times. The chain recombines TRBV6-1 with TRBJ1-2, with a possible D match to TRBD1 (6 bases). Trimming took off 5 bases at V and 4 bases at J, with 14 bases between the two ends. The CDR3 loop spans 14 amino acids. The germline V gene has CDR1 MNHNS and CDR2 SASEGT. Here the CDR3 reads CASSNIYRVYGYTF. In nucleotides, the CDR3 is TGTGCCAGCAGTAACATCTACAGGGTCTATGGCTACACCTTC.

The V gene is TRBV28, the J gene TRBJ2-7; 11 bases line up with TRBD1. Looked up from germline, CDR1 is MDHEN and CDR2 is SYDVKM. This CDR3 region has 14 residues. Trimming cost V 6 bases and J 1 base; bases outside gene matches: 2. This CDR3 reads CASRDRGRSYEQYF. In nucleotides, the CDR3 is TGTGCCAGCAGGGACAGGGGGCGATCCTACGAGCAGTACTTC.

This clonotype has only a few counts. The DNA for the CDR3 is TGTGCCAGCAGCCGAGGCGGGGTAGGGAACACCGGGGAGCTGTTTTTT. Its protein is CASSRGGVGNTGELFF. The chain links TRBV7-3 to TRBJ2-2, with D maybe TRBD2 (6 bases). This CDR3 has 16 residues. V dropped 5 bases and J dropped 1 base, with 14 bases sitting between them. Germline loops: CDR1 SGHTA, CDR2 FQGTGA.

The rearrangement joins TRBV7-9 to TRBJ1-1; no reliable D call. The germline V gene encodes CDR1 SEHNR and CDR2 FQNEAQ (reference sequence). The germline V and J ends were trimmed by 0 bases and 10 bases, with 9 bases remaining between them. The CDR3 is 12 amino acids. The CDR3 nucleotides are TGTGCCAGCAGCTTAGCGACGTCGGGAGCTTTCTTT. This gives the protein CASSLATSGAFF.

V is TRBV7-9 and J is TRBJ1-3; D remains ambiguous. Looked up from germline, CDR1 is SEHNR and CDR2 is FQNEAQ (reference sequence). The CDR3 runs to 15 residues. V dropped 5 bases and J dropped 7 bases, with 18 bases sitting between them. CDR3 loop: CASSGEGSEWNTIYF. CDR3 bases: TGTGCCAGCAGCGGAGAGGGCAGTGAGTGGAACACCATATATTTT.

This clonotype was recorded many times. The chain couples TRBV7-9 to TRBJ2-7; D uncertain. CDR1 is SEHNR and CDR2 is FQNEAQ in the germline V gene (reference sequence). Trimming took off 8 bases at V and 6 bases at J, with 11 bases between the two ends. The CDR3 sequence is 11 residues long. The DNA for the CDR3 is TGTGCCAGCGCCACGGCAATCGAGCAGTACTTC. Translated: CASATAIEQYF.

This clonotype has at least ten counts. The chain is built from TRBV20-1 and TRBJ1-6; TRBD1 might be the D (5 bases). The V gene lost 3 bases and the J gene lost 7 bases, with 10 bases spanning the gap. Germline V CDR1 and CDR2: DFQATT, SNEGSKA (reference sequence). The CDR3 runs to 13 residues. The CDR3 bases are TGCAGTGCTAGGACAGATCTAAATTCACCCCTCCACTTT. Its protein product is CSARTDLNSPLHF.

This chain joins TRBV12-3 or TRBV12-4 and TRBJ2-7; D is undetermined. Deletions cut 5 bases from V and 6 bases from J, with 11 bases between. The CDR3 has 12 amino acids. CDR3 amino acids: CASSPGGVEQYF. CDR3 nucleotides: TGTGCCAGCAGTCCAGGTGGGGTCGAGCAGTACTTC.

This clonotype has ten or more counts. J is TRBJ1-1 and V is TRBV12-3 or TRBV12-4; 7 bases align to TRBD1. CDR3 length equals 12 residues. V trimming: 5 bases; J trimming: 8 bases; junction bases outside the gene matches: 5. The CDR3 here is CASSLRTGEAFF. CDR3 coding DNA: TGTGCCAGCAGTCTCCGGACAGGAGAAGCTTTCTTT.

The table lists this clonotype with a few counts. Here the CDR3 DNA reads TGCGCCAGCAGCTTGGTTGGCGGTGGGGTCGAGCAGTACTTC. It specifies CASSLVGGGVEQYF. This chain uses TRBV5-1 with TRBJ2-7; no definite D call. The CDR3 has 14 residues. Per the germline V gene, CDR1 is SGHRS and CDR2 is YFSETQ. V lost 0 bases to trimming and J lost 6 bases, with 13 bases between them.

V gene TRBV6-6 combines with J gene TRBJ2-7; 7 positions agree with TRBD1. The CDR3 length is 13 residues. J gave up 2 bases and V 7 bases, and 5 bases lay outside the gene matches. Germline loops: CDR1 MNHNY, CDR2 SVGAGI (reference sequence). CDR3 DNA: TGTGCCAGCACCCGAGGGACAGCCTACGAGCAGTACTTC. Its protein is CASTRGTAYEQYF.

This clonotype was detected many times. The chain joins TRBV12-5 to TRBJ2-7, with a possible D match to TRBD2 (6 bases). The ends were cut back, 3 bases at V and 1 base at J, with 13 bases in the middle. From germline, CDR1 is LGHNT and CDR2 FRNRAP. This CDR3 is built from 15 residues. The CDR3 DNA is TGTGCTAGTGGTTTAGAACCCGGGGGTTCCTACGAGCAGTACTTC. Amino acids: CASGLEPGGSYEQYF.

This clonotype has a count of ten or more. The rearrangement links TRBV6-6 to TRBJ1-2; 9 nucleotides agree with TRBD1. CDR3 size: 15 residues. CDR1 and CDR2 from the germline V gene are MNHNY and SVGAGI (reference sequence). The V segment lost 5 bases and the J segment 4 bases; nucleotides outside the gene matches: 8. DNA of the CDR3: TGTGCCAGCAGTACCCCACAGGGGGCGGTCTATGGCTACACCTTC. Its protein is CASSTPQGAVYGYTF.

Remarks on this clonotype: Possible read error: a much larger clone is one base away. This chain joins TRBV7-6 and TRBJ2-2, with no clear D. Germline loops: CDR1 SGHVS, CDR2 FNYEAQ. CDR3 length: 15 amino acids. The V gene lost 5 bases and the J gene lost 1 base, with 11 bases spanning the gap. As DNA, the CDR3 is TGTGCCAGCAGCACGAACAGACAGAACACCGGGGAGCTGTTTTTT. Translated: CASSTNRQNTGELFF. The variable domain in full, with the rest retrieved from reference TRBV7-6 and TRBJ2-2, is GAGVSQSPRYKVTKRGQDVALRCDPISGHVSLYWYRQALGQGPEFLTYFNYEAQQDKSGLPNDRFSAERPEGSISTLTIQRTEQRDSAMYRCASSTNRQNTGELFFGEGSRLTVL.

In this sample, this clonotype turned up many times. The chain recombines TRBV29-1 with TRBJ2-2; D tentatively reads TRBD1 or TRBD2 (5 bases each). V gave up 5 bases and J gave up 6 bases, with 13 bases separating them. The germline V gene encodes CDR1 SQVTM and CDR2 ANQGSEA. The CDR3 spans 13 residues. The CDR3 region has the DNA TGCAGCGTTTTGTGGGGGTACTCCGGGGAGCTGTTTTTT. Protein product: CSVLWGYSGELFF.

This clonotype was recorded a few times. The chain combines TRBV19 with TRBJ1-2, with 7 bases lining up with TRBD1. The germline gives CDR1 LNHDA, CDR2 SQIVND (reference sequence). CDR3 size: 12 residues. The V segment lost 7 bases and the J segment 3 bases; nucleotides outside the gene matches: 2. Here the CDR3 DNA reads TGTGCCAGTACCGGGACAGACTATGGCTACACCTTC. It specifies CASTGTDYGYTF.

This clonotype occurred many times. V is TRBV19 and J is TRBJ1-5; D is uncertain. The germline gives CDR1 LNHDA, CDR2 SQIVND (reference sequence). This CDR3 has 12 residues. Trimming pared 2 bases from V and 11 bases from J, leaving 10 bases between. Here the CDR3 DNA reads TGTGCCAGTAGTATAATCGGAAGGGCCCAGCATTTT. Translation: CASSIIGRAQHF.

The chain joins TRBV6-1 to TRBJ2-7; perhaps TRBD1 as D (5 bases). The V end was cut by 11 bases, the J end by 6 bases, with 17 bases between. There are 12 residues in the CDR3. CDR1 and CDR2 from the germline V gene are MNHNS and SASEGT. Here the CDR3 reads CAGARVGSEQYF. CDR3 in DNA: TGTGCCGGAGCCAGGGTTGGGTCCGAGCAGTACTTC.

This clonotype was detected only a few times. This chain uses TRBV18 with TRBJ1-5; D might be TRBD1 (5 bases). The length of the CDR3 is 14 residues. Trimming took 6 bases from V and 1 from J, leaving 10 bases between them. Looked up from germline, CDR1 is KGHSH and CDR2 is LQKENI. The CDR3 reads CASSPGVSNQPQHF. DNA of the CDR3: TGTGCCAGCTCGCCGGGGGTGAGCAATCAGCCCCAGCATTTT.